Listed below are T cell receptor beta chains from one sample, sequenced in a study of T cells after yellow fever vaccination. TCRdb reprocessed the 5' RACE reads with MiXCR, giving one entry per CDR3 protein. The sample contains 500,000 to 550,000 distinct CDR3 sequences, about a fifth of which appear only once. This specimen was PBMCs, taken more than 20 days after the first yellow fever vaccination. These receptors all stem from a man aged 18 to 29 who received the YFV17D yellow fever vaccine. CDR3s include the opening cysteine and the closing phenylalanine or tryptophan. A D gene is named only where the DNA matches it firmly. Size values are once, few and many counts, or a class for expanded clones, and some rows have none.

J,D,V,size,CDR3,DNA
TRBJ1-3,NA,TRBV12-3/TRBV12-4,NA,CASSWRNGGNTIYF,TGTGCCAGCAGTTGGAGGAACGGAGGAAACACCATATATTTT
TRBJ1-2,NA,TRBV12-3/TRBV12-4,once,CASSTTGVNYGYTF,TGTGCCAGCAGTACCACTGGGGTAAACTATGGCTACACCTTC
TRBJ1-4,NA,TRBV12-3/TRBV12-4,few,CASNPWGNGEKLFF,TGTGCCAGCAACCCCTGGGGGAACGGTGAAAAACTGTTTTTT
TRBJ2-2,TRBD2,TRBV5-1,few,CASSLGLAHTGELFF,TGCGCCAGCAGCTTGGGACTAGCCCACACCGGGGAGCTGTTTTTT
TRBJ2-3,NA,TRBV20-1,NA,CSARVSGPDTQYF,TGCAGTGCTAGAGTCTCGGGACCAGATACGCAGTATTTT
TRBJ2-1,NA,TRBV3-1,NA,CASSQDMTVNEQFF,TGTGCCAGCAGCCAAGACATGACTGTCAATGAGCAGTTCTTC
TRBJ1-1,TRBD1,TRBV27,NA,CVRGRGNTEAFF,TGTGTTAGGGGGCGCGGGAACACTGAAGCTTTCTTT
TRBJ2-1,NA,TRBV27,NA,CASSLRWTNEQFF,TGTGCCAGCAGTTTACGGTGGACTAATGAGCAGTTCTTC
TRBJ2-1,TRBD1,TRBV29-1,few,CSVLPGTGGNHNEQFF,TGCAGCGTTTTACCCGGGACAGGGGGGAATCACAATGAGCAGTTCTTC
TRBJ1-1,NA,TRBV11-2,NA,CASSRGSGYTEAFF,TGTGCCAGCAGCCGGGGCTCGGGATACACTGAAGCTTTCTTT
TRBJ2-3,TRBD1,TRBV5-5,many,CASSAAGTGGPDTQYF,TGTGCCAGCAGCGCCGCCGGGACAGGGGGACCAGATACGCAGTATTTT
TRBJ2-1,NA,TRBV20-1,NA,CSARKGHNNEQFF,TGCAGTGCGAGAAAGGGACACAACAATGAGCAGTTCTTC
TRBJ2-2,TRBD1,TRBV4-1,NA,CASSRGGLNGTGELFF,TGCGCCAGCAGCCGAGGGGGCCTGAACGGAACCGGGGAGCTGTTTTTT
TRBJ2-5,NA,TRBV7-9,NA,CASSSLSGREETQYF,TGTGCCAGCAGCTCTCTGTCAGGAAGAGAAGAGACCCAGTACTTC